This T cell receptor (beta chain) was recovered during a study of CXCR3-negative and CXCR3-positive naive CD8 T cells. Study-wide results and caveats: Upon cryopreservation, CXCR3 expression partially decreased, and most assays used fresh PBMCs. Similarly elevated diversity marked both naive subsets, with memory CD8+ cells showing far lower diversity. For the naive subsets, surface CD5 was similar, and TCR strength was inferred from TRB CDR3 properties.

Researchers prepared the TRB cDNA libraries using 5' RACE with UMI labels. TCRdb reprocessed the 5' RACE reads and reports one entry per CDR3 protein, with no DNA. Its table lists approximately 56,000 distinct CDR3 sequences. Remarks on this clonotype: Its antigen is unidentified.

CD45RO-CCR7+CD27+CD95- characterized naive CD8+ T cells. This CDR3 has 15 residues. The chain couples TRBV21-1 to TRBJ2-1; TCRdb proposes TRBD1, but this gene call is untestable without DNA. TRBV21-1 is a known pseudogene. Source material: naive CXCR3- CD8+ T cells from blood. Described subset: CD45RO-CCR7+CD27+CD95- naive CD8+ T cells lacking CXCR3 (TNR3-). This receptor was taken from a human donor in good health. Some clones in this sample may be carry-over from other donors' samples. CDR3 in amino acids: CASLYWKGRYNEQFF.